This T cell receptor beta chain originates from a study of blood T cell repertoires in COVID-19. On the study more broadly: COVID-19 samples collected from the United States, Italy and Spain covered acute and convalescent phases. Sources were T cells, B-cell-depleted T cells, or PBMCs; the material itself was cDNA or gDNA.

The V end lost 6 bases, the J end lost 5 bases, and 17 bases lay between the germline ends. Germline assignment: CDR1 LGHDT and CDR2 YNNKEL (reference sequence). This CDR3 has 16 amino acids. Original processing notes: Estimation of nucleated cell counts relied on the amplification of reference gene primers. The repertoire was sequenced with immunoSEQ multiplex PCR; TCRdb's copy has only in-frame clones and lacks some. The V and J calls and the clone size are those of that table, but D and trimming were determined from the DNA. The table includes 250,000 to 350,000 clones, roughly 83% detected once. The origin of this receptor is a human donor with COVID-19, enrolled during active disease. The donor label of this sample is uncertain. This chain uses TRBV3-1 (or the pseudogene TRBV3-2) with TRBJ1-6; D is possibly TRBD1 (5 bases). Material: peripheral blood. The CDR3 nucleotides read TGTGCCAGCAGGGCGGTGGGCCTAGGGGATAATTCACCCCTCCACTTT. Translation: CASRAVGLGDNSPLHF.